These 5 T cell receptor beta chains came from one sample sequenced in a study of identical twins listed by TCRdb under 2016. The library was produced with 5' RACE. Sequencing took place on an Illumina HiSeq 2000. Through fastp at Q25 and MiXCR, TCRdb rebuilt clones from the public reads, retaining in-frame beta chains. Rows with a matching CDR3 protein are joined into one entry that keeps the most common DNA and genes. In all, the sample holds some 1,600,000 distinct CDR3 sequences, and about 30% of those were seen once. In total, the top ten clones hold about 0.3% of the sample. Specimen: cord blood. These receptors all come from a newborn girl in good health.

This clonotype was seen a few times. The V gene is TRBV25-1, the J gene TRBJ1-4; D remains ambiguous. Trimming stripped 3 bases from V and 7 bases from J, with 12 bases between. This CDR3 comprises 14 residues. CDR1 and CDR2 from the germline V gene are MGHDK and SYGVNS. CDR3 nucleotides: TGTGCCAGCAGTGATCGACAATACGGTGAAAAACTGTTTTTT. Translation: CASSDRQYGEKLFF.

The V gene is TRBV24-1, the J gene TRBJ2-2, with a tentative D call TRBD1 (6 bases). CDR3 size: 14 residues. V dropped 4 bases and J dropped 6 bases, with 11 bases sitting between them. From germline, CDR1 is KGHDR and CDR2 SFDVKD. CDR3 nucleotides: TGTGCCACCAGTGACCCTACAGGGCCCGGGGAGCTGTTTTTT. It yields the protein CATSDPTGPGELFF.

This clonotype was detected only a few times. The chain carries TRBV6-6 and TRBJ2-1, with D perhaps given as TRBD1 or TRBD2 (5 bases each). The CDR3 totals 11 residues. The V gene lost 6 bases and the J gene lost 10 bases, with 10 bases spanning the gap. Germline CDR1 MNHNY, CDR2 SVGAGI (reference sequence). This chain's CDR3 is CASSRGTEQFF. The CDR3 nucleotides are TGTGCCAGCAGCCGAGGGACGGAGCAGTTCTTC.

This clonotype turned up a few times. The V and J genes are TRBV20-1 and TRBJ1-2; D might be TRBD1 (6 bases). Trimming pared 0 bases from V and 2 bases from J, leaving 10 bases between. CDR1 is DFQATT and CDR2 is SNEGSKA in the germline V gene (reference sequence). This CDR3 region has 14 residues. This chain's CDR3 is CSARDLQGNYGYTF. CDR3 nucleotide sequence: TGCAGTGCTAGAGATCTTCAGGGGAACTATGGCTACACCTTC.

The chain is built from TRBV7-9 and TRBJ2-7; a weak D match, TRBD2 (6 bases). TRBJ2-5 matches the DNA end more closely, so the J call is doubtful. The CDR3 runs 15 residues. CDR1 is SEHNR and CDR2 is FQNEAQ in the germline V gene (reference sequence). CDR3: CASSLEEGMEETQYF. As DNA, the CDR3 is TGTGCCAGCAGCTTAGAGGAGGGTATGGAGGAGACCCAGTACTTC.